This T cell receptor (beta chain) was observed in a study of T cell responses to AZD1222 COVID-19 vaccine. The data were produced by immunoSEQ multiplex PCR, yet TCRdb's version contains in-frame clones alone and is incomplete. This sample has 120,000 to 150,000 clones, with roughly 87% found just once. Study-level points and caveats: The span of vaccine-associated CD4 TCRs extended across spike, with dominance at 160-218 and 743-854. Researchers took repertoire samples only after the peak T cell response had come. White British donors predominated, females outnumbered males, and clonal diversity was possibly underestimated. AZD1222 recipients seropositive at baseline numbered only six.

This CDR3 comprises 13 residues. Trimming removed 4 bases from V and 8 bases from J; junction bases left unmatched: 5. In germline, CDR1 is SGHDN, CDR2 FVKESK. As regards this clone: What it binds is unknown.

The source of this sequence is an adult who received the MenACWY meningococcal vaccine as a control. V usage is TRBV14 and J usage is TRBJ1-2; TRBD1 agrees at 9 bases. Sequenced here: peripheral blood, sampled 28 days after the second dose of the MenACWY control vaccine. For the CDR3, the DNA is TGTGCCAGCAGCCCCCAGACAGGGGGAGGCTACACCTTC. Translated: CASSPQTGGGYTF.